This T cell receptor (beta chain) was documented in a study of blood T cell repertoires in COVID-19. The overall study: Spain, Italy and the United States supplied samples that represented acute and convalescent COVID-19. PBMCs, B-cell-depleted T cells, or T cells provided the cDNA or gDNA that made up the material.

Assay: immunoSEQ multiplex PCR; the TCRdb copy retains only in-frame clones and omits some. The sample contains some 330,000 clones, roughly 91% of which appear only once. Enrolment of Seattle patients took place during active infection, and they were followed longitudinally. Sequencing input: peripheral blood. The source is a woman under 40 with COVID-19, enrolled during active disease.

This CDR3 reads CASRKTEISSGNTIYF. The CDR3 bases are TGTGCCAGCAGGAAGACGGAGATAAGCTCTGGAAACACCATATATTTT. The rearrangement links TRBV2 to TRBJ1-3; D remains unclear. CDR1 and CDR2 from the germline V gene are SNHLY and FYNNEI. V was pared by 6 bases and J by 0 bases, with 15 bases between. The CDR3 is made up of 16 amino acids.